This is a list of T cell receptor beta chains from one sample in a study of blood T cell repertoires in COVID-19. Profiling relied on immunoSEQ multiplex PCR, and the TCRdb table lists in-frame clones only, not all of them. The data show about 210,000 clones, over 60% seen once. The sample was peripheral blood. The receptor set was obtained from a woman aged 70 to 79 with acute or convalescent COVID-19. The CDR3 runs from the conserved cysteine through the conserved F or W. The order of the fields is V gene, D gene, J gene, clone size, CDR3 protein, CDR3 DNA. D genes are given only for firm matches. Size is stated for part of the rows, as once, few or many counts, or as a class when the clone is expanded.

V: TRBV7-2
D: TRBD2
J: TRBJ2-1
size: NA
CDR3: CASSLERGGGADYEQFF
DNA: TGTGCCAGCAGCTTAGAGCGGGGCGGGGGGGCCGACTATGAGCAGTTCTTC

V: TRBV6-5
D: NA
J: TRBJ2-3
size: once
CDR3: CASSPTLTDTQYF
DNA: TGTGCCAGCAGCCCAACTCTCACAGATACGCAGTATTTT

V: TRBV5-5
D: TRBD1
J: TRBJ1-5
size: few
CDR3: CASSPGQGAPENQPQHF
DNA: TGTGCCAGCAGCCCGGGACAGGGGGCGCCTGAGAATCAGCCCCAGCATTTT

V: TRBV6-2/TRBV6-3
D: NA
J: TRBJ2-6
size: NA
CDR3: CASSYSDGESSGANVLTF
DNA: TGTGCCAGCAGTTACTCGGACGGGGAAAGCTCTGGGGCCAACGTCCTGACTTTC

V: TRBV7-3
D: TRBD1
J: TRBJ2-3
size: NA
CDR3: CASSPGTGRTDTQYF
DNA: TGTGCCAGCAGCCCCGGGACAGGGCGCACAGATACGCAGTATTTT

V: TRBV3-1/TRBV3-2
D: TRBD1
J: TRBJ1-1
size: NA
CDR3: CASSKTRDRNSAFF
DNA: TGTGCCAGCAGCAAAACCAGGGACAGGAATTCTGCTTTCTTT

V: TRBV10-2
D: TRBD1
J: TRBJ1-1
size: NA
CDR3: CASIPGQGEEMNTEAFF
DNA: TGCGCCAGCATCCCGGGACAGGGTGAAGAAATGAACACTGAAGCTTTCTTT

V: TRBV24-1
D: NA
J: TRBJ2-6
size: NA
CDR3: CATSDDRFPGTKNSGANVLTF
DNA: TGTGCCACCAGTGATGACAGGTTTCCTGGCACTAAAAACTCTGGGGCCAACGTCCTGACTTTC

V: TRBV12-5
D: TRBD1
J: TRBJ2-7
size: NA
CDR3: CASGLGDRDGEQYF
DNA: TGTGCTAGTGGTTTAGGGGACAGGGATGGCGAGCAGTACTTC

V: TRBV6-1
D: TRBD1
J: TRBJ2-5
size: once
CDR3: CASSEGTGQETQYF
DNA: TGTGCCAGCAGTGAAGGGACAGGACAAGAGACCCAGTACTTC

V: TRBV5-1
D: TRBD2
J: TRBJ2-3
size: NA
CDR3: CASSLGGTSSTDTQYF
DNA: TGCGCCAGCAGCTTGGGCGGGACTAGTAGCACAGATACGCAGTATTTT

V: TRBV27
D: TRBD1
J: TRBJ2-3
size: NA
CDR3: CASSLQGATDTQYF
DNA: TGTGCCAGCAGTTTACAGGGGGCAACAGATACGCAGTATTTT

V: TRBV10-3
D: NA
J: TRBJ2-7
size: NA
CDR3: CAISEGLAFDEQYF
DNA: TGTGCCATCAGTGAAGGGCTAGCTTTTGACGAGCAGTACTTC

V: TRBV10-3
D: TRBD1
J: TRBJ2-3
size: few
CDR3: CAISPDRGTDTQYF
DNA: TGTGCCATCAGTCCCGACAGGGGCACAGATACGCAGTATTTT

V: TRBV6-1
D: NA
J: TRBJ1-2
size: NA
CDR3: CASSEVDSYGYTF
DNA: TGTGCCAGCAGTGAGGTCGACAGCTATGGCTACACCTTC

V: TRBV11-2
D: NA
J: TRBJ2-1
size: many
CDR3: CASSLNSLGDEQFF
DNA: TGTGCCAGCAGCTTAAACAGCTTGGGCGATGAGCAGTTCTTC

V: TRBV10-3
D: TRBD1
J: TRBJ1-2
size: NA
CDR3: CAIRRDSYDYTF
DNA: TGTGCCATCCGCCGGGACAGCTATGACTACACCTTC

V: TRBV5-5
D: NA
J: TRBJ1-3
size: NA
CDR3: CASSLADKAFGNTIYF
DNA: TGTGCCAGCAGCTTGGCCGACAAGGCCTTTGGAAACACCATATATTTT

V: TRBV12-3/TRBV12-4
D: NA
J: TRBJ2-7
size: NA
CDR3: CASSFVSYEQYF
DNA: TGTGCCAGCAGTTTCGTGTCCTACGAGCAGTACTTC

V: TRBV15
D: NA
J: TRBJ2-7
size: NA
CDR3: CATSRVARGPPYEQYF
DNA: TGTGCCACCAGCAGAGTGGCGCGGGGGCCTCCCTACGAGCAGTACTTC

V: TRBV2
D: NA
J: TRBJ2-1
size: NA
CDR3: CASRAQSISSYNEQFF
DNA: TGTGCCAGCAGGGCACAGTCGATCAGCTCCTACAATGAGCAGTTCTTC

V: TRBV11-2
D: NA
J: TRBJ2-3
size: NA
CDR3: CASRNNNSPDTQYF
DNA: TGTGCCAGCAGGAATAATAACTCTCCAGATACGCAGTATTTT

V: TRBV29-1
D: NA
J: TRBJ2-1
size: NA
CDR3: CSVSGQSDYNEQFF
DNA: TGCAGCGTCTCAGGACAGTCAGATTACAATGAGCAGTTCTTC

V: TRBV30
D: TRBD2
J: TRBJ2-1
size: NA
CDR3: CAWTGLAGLDNEQFF
DNA: TGTGCCTGGACGGGACTAGCGGGGCTAGACAATGAGCAGTTCTTC

V: TRBV10-3
D: NA
J: TRBJ1-1
size: NA
CDR3: CAITPVEGAYTEAFF
DNA: TGTGCCATCACCCCCGTTGAGGGTGCGTACACTGAAGCTTTCTTT

V: TRBV19
D: TRBD1
J: TRBJ2-7
size: NA
CDR3: CASRPTQGAPYEQYF
DNA: TGTGCCAGTCGCCCTACACAGGGGGCGCCTTACGAGCAGTACTTC

V: TRBV3-1/TRBV3-2
D: TRBD1
J: TRBJ1-1
size: NA
CDR3: CASSQDRPGQGSLAFF
DNA: TGTGCCAGCAGCCAAGATCGGCCGGGACAGGGGTCACTAGCTTTCTTT

V: TRBV7-6
D: NA
J: TRBJ2-2
size: NA
CDR3: CASSPGELRGTGELFF
DNA: TGTGCCAGCAGCCCCGGGGAACTACGGGGCACCGGGGAGCTGTTTTTT

V: TRBV2
D: NA
J: TRBJ1-5
size: NA
CDR3: CASRQTNSNQPQHF
DNA: TGTGCCAGCAGACAGACAAATAGCAATCAGCCCCAGCATTTT

V: TRBV27
D: NA
J: TRBJ1-6
size: once
CDR3: CASSLGRRNNSPLHF
DNA: TGTGCCAGCAGCTTAGGTAGGAGAAATAATTCACCCCTCCACTTT

V: TRBV9
D: NA
J: TRBJ2-3
size: NA
CDR3: CASSVGGLPLTDTQYF
DNA: TGTGCCAGCAGCGTAGGAGGCCTACCGCTCACAGATACGCAGTATTTT

V: TRBV11-2
D: TRBD2
J: TRBJ2-7
size: NA
CDR3: CASSYGGATYEQYF
DNA: TGTGCCAGCAGCTACGGGGGGGCAACCTACGAGCAGTACTTC

V: TRBV24-1
D: TRBD1
J: TRBJ2-2
size: NA
CDR3: CATSDPGGYTGELFF
DNA: TGTGCCACCAGTGACCCAGGGGGTTACACCGGGGAGCTGTTTTTT

V: TRBV12-3/TRBV12-4
D: TRBD2
J: TRBJ2-5
size: few
CDR3: CASSRLAEETQYF
DNA: TGTGCCAGCAGCCGACTAGCGGAAGAGACCCAGTACTTC

V: TRBV10-3
D: NA
J: TRBJ1-1
size: few
CDR3: CAISEGASWTAFF
DNA: TGTGCCATCAGTGAGGGGGCAAGCTGGACGGCTTTCTTT

V: TRBV4-3
D: NA
J: TRBJ2-6
size: NA
CDR3: CASSQGHSGANVLTF
DNA: TGCGCCAGCAGCCAAGGACATTCTGGGGCCAACGTCCTGACTTTC

V: TRBV10-3
D: TRBD1
J: TRBJ1-1
size: once
CDR3: CAISRTGEDTEAFF
DNA: TGTGCCATCAGTAGGACAGGGGAGGACACTGAAGCTTTCTTT

V: TRBV25-1
D: TRBD1
J: TRBJ2-7
size: once
CDR3: CASSVGTESYEQYF
DNA: TGTGCCAGCAGTGTCGGGACAGAGTCCTACGAGCAGTACTTC

V: TRBV9
D: NA
J: TRBJ2-3
size: NA
CDR3: CASSLVAAEGQYF
DNA: TGTGCCAGCAGCCTCGTTGCTGCGGAAGGGCAGTATTTT

V: TRBV24-1
D: NA
J: TRBJ1-2
size: NA
CDR3: CATSDGSGKGGYTF
DNA: TGTGCCACCAGTGATGGTTCAGGGAAGGGTGGCTACACCTTC

V: TRBV5-8
D: NA
J: TRBJ1-5
size: NA
CDR3: CASSRRDYSNQPQHF
DNA: TGTGCCAGCAGCCGGAGGGATTATAGCAATCAGCCCCAGCATTTT

V: TRBV2
D: NA
J: TRBJ2-5
size: NA
CDR3: CASGRQETQYF
DNA: TGTGCCAGCGGTAGACAAGAGACCCAGTACTTC

V: TRBV24-1
D: NA
J: TRBJ2-3
size: NA
CDR3: CATSDLLRGGAGTQYF
DNA: TGTGCCACCAGTGACCTTTTGAGGGGGGGCGCCGGTACGCAGTATTTT

V: TRBV6-5
D: NA
J: TRBJ1-1
size: NA
CDR3: CASTSPGGGPEAFF
DNA: TGTGCCAGCACCTCCCCCGGGGGAGGCCCTGAAGCTTTCTTT

V: TRBV29-1
D: NA
J: TRBJ1-1
size: few
CDR3: CSVRERNTEAFF
DNA: TGCAGCGTTCGGGAAAGGAACACTGAAGCTTTCTTT

V: TRBV6-1
D: NA
J: TRBJ2-5
size: NA
CDR3: CASSQGETQYF
DNA: TGTGCCAGCAGCCAGGGAGAGACCCAGTACTTC

V: TRBV9
D: NA
J: TRBJ2-1
size: NA
CDR3: CASSVASSIANYNEQFF
DNA: TGTGCCAGCAGCGTAGCTTCCTCGATAGCTAACTACAATGAGCAGTTCTTC

V: TRBV27
D: NA
J: TRBJ2-3
size: NA
CDR3: CASKPRPDRGTQYF
DNA: TGTGCCAGCAAACCCCGGCCGGACAGAGGTACGCAGTATTTT